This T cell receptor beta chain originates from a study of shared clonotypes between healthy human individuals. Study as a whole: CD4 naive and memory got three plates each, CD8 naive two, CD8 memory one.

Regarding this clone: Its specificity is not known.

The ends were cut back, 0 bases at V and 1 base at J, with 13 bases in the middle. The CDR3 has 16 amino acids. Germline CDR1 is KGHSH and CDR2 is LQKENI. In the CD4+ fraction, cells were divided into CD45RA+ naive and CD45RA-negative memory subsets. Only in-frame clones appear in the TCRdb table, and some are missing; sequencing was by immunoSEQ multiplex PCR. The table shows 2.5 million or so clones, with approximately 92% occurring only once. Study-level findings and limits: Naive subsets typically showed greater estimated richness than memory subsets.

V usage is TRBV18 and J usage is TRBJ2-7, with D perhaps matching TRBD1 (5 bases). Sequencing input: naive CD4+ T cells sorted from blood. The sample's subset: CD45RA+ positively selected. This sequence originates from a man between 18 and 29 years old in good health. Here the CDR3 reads CASSPPTWQGSYEQYF. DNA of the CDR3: TGTGCCAGCTCACCACCGACTTGGCAGGGATCCTACGAGCAGTACTTC.